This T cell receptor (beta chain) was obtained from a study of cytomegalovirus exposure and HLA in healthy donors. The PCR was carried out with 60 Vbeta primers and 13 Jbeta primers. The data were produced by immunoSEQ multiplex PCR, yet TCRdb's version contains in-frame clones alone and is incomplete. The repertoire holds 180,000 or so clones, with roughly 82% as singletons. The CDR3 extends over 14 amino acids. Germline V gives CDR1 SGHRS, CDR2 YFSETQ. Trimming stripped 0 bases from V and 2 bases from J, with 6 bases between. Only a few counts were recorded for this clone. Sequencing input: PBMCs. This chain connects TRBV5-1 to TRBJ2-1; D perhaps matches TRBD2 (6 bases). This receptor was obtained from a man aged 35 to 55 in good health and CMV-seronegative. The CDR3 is CASSLGGAYNEQFF. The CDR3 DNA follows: TGCGCCAGCAGCTTGGGCGGGGCCTACAATGAGCAGTTCTTC. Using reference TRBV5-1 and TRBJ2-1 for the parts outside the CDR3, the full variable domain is KAGVTQTPRYLIKTRGQQVTLSCSPISGHRSVSWYQQTPGQGLQFLFEYFSETQRNKGNFPGRFSGRQFSNSRSEMNVSTLELGDSALYLCASSLGGAYNEQFFGPGTRLTVL.